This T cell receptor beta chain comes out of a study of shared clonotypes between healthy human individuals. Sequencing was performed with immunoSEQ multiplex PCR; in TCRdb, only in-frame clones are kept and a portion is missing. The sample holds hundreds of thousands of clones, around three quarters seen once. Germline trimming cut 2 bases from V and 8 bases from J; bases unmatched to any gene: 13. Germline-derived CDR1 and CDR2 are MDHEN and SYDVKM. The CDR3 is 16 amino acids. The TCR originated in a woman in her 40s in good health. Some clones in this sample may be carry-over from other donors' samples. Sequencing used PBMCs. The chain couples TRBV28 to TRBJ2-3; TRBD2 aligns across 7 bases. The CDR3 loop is CASSLRPLALLVTQYF. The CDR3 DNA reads TGTGCCAGCAGTTTACGCCCACTAGCGCTACTCGTTACGCAGTATTTT.